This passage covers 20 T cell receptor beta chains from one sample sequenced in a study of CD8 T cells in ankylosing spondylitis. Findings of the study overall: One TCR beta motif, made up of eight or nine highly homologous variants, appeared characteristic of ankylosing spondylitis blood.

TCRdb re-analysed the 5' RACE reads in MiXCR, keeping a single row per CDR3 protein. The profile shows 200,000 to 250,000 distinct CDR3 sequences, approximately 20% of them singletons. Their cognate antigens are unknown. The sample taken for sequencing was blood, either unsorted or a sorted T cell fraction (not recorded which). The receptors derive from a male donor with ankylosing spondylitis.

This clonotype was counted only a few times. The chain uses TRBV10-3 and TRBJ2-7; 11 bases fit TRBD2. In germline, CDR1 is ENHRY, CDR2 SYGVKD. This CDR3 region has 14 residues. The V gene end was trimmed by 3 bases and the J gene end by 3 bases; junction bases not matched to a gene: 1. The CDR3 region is CAISDTSGSYEQYF. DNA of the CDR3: TGTGCCATCAGTGATACTAGCGGGAGCTACGAGCAGTACTTC.

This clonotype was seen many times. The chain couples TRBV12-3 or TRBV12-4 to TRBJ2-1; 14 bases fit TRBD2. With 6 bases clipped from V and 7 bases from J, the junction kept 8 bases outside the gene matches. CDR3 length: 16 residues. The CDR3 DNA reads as TGTGCCAGCAGCGGGACTAGCGGGGGAGGTTGGAATGAGCAGTTCTTC. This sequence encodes CASSGTSGGGWNEQFF.

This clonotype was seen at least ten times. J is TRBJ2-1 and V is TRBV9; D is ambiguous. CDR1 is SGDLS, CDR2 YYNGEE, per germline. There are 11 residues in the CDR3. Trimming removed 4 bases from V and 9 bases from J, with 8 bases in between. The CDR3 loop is CASSLLSEQFF. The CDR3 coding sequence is TGTGCCAGCAGCCTCCTGAGTGAGCAGTTCTTC.

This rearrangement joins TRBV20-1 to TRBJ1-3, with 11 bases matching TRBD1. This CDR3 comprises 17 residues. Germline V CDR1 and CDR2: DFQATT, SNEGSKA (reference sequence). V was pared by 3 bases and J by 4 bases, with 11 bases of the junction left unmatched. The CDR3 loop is CSASPGTGGIYGNTIYF. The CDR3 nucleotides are TGCAGTGCTAGCCCCGGGACAGGGGGAATTTACGGAAACACCATATATTTT.

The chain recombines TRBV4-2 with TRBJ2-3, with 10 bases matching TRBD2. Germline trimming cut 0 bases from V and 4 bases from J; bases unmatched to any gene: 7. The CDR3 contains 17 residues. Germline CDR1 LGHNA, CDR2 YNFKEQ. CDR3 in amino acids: CASSQEEREGPADTQYF. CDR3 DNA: TGTGCCAGCAGCCAAGAGGAGCGGGAGGGCCCGGCAGATACGCAGTATTTT.

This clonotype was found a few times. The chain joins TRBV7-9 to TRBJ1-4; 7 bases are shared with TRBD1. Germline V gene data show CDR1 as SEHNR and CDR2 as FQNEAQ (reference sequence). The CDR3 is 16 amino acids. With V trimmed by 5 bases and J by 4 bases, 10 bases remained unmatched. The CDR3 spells CASSPPAGTDNEKLFF. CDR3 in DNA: TGTGCCAGCAGCCCCCCCGCCGGGACAGATAATGAAAAACTGTTTTTT.

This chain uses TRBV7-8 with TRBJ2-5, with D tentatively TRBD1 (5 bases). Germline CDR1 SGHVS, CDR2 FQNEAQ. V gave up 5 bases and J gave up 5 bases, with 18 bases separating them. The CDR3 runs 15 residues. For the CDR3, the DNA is TGTGCCAGCAGCACCTTGACAGCCCAAGGGGAGACCCAGTACTTC. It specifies CASSTLTAQGETQYF.

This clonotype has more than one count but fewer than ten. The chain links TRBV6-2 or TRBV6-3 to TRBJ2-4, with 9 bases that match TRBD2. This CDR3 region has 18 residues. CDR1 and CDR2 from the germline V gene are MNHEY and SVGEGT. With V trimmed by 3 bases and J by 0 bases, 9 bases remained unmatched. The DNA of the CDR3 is TGTGCCAGCAGTTATTCCCCCGCTAGCGGGATAGCCAAAAACATTCAGTACTTC. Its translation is CASSYSPASGIAKNIQYF.

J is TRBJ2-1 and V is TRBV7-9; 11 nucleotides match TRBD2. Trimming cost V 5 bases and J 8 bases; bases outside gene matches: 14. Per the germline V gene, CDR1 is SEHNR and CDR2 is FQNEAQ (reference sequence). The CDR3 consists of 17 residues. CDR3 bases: TGTGCCAGCAGCCCTCTGACTAGCGGGGAAGGAGACCATGAGCAGTTCTTC. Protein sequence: CASSPLTSGEGDHEQFF.

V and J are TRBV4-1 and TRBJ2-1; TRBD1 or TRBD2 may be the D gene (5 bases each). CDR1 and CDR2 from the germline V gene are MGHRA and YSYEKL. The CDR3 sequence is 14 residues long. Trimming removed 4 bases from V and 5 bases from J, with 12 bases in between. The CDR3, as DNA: TGCGCCAGCAGCCGGGACCCCGGGGACAATGAGCAGTTCTTC. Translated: CASSRDPGDNEQFF.

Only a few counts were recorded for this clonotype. Written as DNA, the CDR3 is TGCGCCAGCAGCCGAACAGGAAACTATGGCTACACCTTC. Translated: CASSRTGNYGYTF. This chain links TRBV4-1 with TRBJ1-2; tentatively, D is TRBD1 (5 bases). The CDR3 totals 13 residues. The germline V gene has CDR1 MGHRA and CDR2 YSYEKL. The V gene lost 4 bases and the J gene lost 2 bases, with 8 bases spanning the gap.

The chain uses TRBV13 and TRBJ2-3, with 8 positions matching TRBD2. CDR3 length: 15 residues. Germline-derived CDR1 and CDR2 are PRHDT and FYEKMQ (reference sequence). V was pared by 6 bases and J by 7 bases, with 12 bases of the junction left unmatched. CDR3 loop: CASRGRVAGSNTQYF. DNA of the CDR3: TGTGCCAGCAGGGGAAGGGTAGCGGGGTCAAATACGCAGTATTTT.

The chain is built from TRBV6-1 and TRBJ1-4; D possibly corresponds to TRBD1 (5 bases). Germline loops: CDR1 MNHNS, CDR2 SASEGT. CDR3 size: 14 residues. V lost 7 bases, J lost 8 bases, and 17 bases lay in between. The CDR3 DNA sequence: TGTGCCAGCAACCTAGGGACGCCGGGGGAAAAACTGTTTTTT. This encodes CASNLGTPGEKLFF.

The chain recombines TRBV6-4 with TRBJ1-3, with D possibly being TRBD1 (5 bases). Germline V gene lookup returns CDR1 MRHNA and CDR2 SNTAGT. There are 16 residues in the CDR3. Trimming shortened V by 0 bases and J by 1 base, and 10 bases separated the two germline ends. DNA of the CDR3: TGTGCCAGCAGTGACTCAACGGGGCATTCTGGAAACACCATATATTTT. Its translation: CASSDSTGHSGNTIYF.

CDR3 loop: CASSYGATAYEQYF. The CDR3 DNA follows: TGTGCCAGCAGCTACGGGGCAACCGCCTACGAGCAGTACTTC. This chain connects TRBV7-8 to TRBJ2-7; D may correspond to TRBD1 or TRBD2 (5 bases each). V lost 4 bases, J lost 2 bases, and 12 bases lay in between. Germline assignment: CDR1 SGHVS and CDR2 FQNEAQ. The CDR3 consists of 14 residues.

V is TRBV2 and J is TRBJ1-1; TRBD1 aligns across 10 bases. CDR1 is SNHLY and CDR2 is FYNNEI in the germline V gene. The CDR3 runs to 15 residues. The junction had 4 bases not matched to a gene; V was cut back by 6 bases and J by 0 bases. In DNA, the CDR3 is TGTGCCAGCAGCCGGGGGACAGGGGTGAACACTGAAGCTTTCTTT. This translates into CASSRGTGVNTEAFF.

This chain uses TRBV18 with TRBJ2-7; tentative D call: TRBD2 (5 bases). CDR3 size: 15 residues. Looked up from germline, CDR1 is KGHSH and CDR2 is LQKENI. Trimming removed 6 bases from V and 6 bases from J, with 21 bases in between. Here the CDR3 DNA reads TGTGCCAGCTCTCCGGACTTGAGTGGTGGTTCCGAGCAGTACTTC. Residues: CASSPDLSGGSEQYF.

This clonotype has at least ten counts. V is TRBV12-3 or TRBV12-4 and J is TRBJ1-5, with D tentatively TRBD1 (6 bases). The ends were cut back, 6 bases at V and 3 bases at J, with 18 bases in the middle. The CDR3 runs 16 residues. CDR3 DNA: TGTGCCAGCAGCTCCTTCATAGACAGGTTCAATCAGCCCCAGCATTTT. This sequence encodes CASSSFIDRFNQPQHF.

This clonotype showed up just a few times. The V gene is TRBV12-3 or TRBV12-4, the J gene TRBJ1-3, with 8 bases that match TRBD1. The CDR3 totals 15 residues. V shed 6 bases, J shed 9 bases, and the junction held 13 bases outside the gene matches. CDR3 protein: CASSSVRGPYGTIYF. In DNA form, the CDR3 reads TGTGCCAGCAGCTCAGTCAGGGGGCCTTATGGCACCATATATTTT.

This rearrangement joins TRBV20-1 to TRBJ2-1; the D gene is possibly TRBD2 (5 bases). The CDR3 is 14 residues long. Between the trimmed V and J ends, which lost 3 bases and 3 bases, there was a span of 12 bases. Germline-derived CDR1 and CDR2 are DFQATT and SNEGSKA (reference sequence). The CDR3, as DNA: TGCAGTGCTAGGGCTCTAGAGGGCTACAATGAGCAGTTCTTC. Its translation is CSARALEGYNEQFF.